A single sample gave rise to the 31 T cell receptor beta chains below, sequenced in a study of T cells in Graves' hyperthyroidism and ophthalmopathy. Amplification targeted TCR beta CDR3 regions from RNA transcripts. HTBI primers were the set used in a first-round RT-PCR of the TCR CDR3. One entry per CDR3 protein results from TCRdb running MiXCR on the multiplex PCR reads. There are 450,000 to 600,000 distinct CDR3 sequences in the sample; 15% to 20% occur only once, and about half lies in the top ten. The specimen was blood. These receptors were taken from a middle-aged man with Graves' ophthalmopathy.

This sequence joins TRBV24-1 and TRBJ2-2, with no clear D. V lost 2 bases, J lost 3 bases, and 6 bases lay in between. The CDR3 covers 14 residues. The germline V gene encodes CDR1 KGHDR and CDR2 SFDVKD. The CDR3 here is CATSDSAYTGELFF. The CDR3 DNA reads as TGTGCCACCAGTGATTCAGCGTACACCGGGGAGCTGTTTTTT.

To note about this clonotype: Given a much more abundant clone one base away, this may be a read error. The gene calls are TRBV12-3 or TRBV12-4 and TRBJ1-4; D is perhaps TRBD1 (5 bases). Trimming cost V 6 bases and J 0 bases, with 11 bases left between them. The CDR3 has 15 amino acids. CDR3 protein: CASRTATATNEKLFF. CDR3 sequence (DNA): TGTGCCAGCAGAACCGCGACAGCAACTAATGAAAAACTGTTTTTT.

This clonotype occurred many times. CDR3 nucleotides: TGTGCCAGCAGCCCACAGGGAAGTGGTGAAAAACTGTTTTTT. It encodes CASSPQGSGEKLFF. This chain joins TRBV28 and TRBJ1-4; TRBD1 is a possible D gene (6 bases). The CDR3 is 14 residues long. Trimming removed 6 bases at V and 7 bases at J, with 15 bases between. Germline V gene data show CDR1 as MDHEN and CDR2 as SYDVKM.

This clonotype was detected many times. The genes are TRBV11-3 and TRBJ2-1; 10 bases fit TRBD1. The trim removed 4 bases at V and 3 bases at J, leaving 3 bases unmatched. CDR1 is SGHNT and CDR2 is YENEEA in the germline V gene. The CDR3 contains 15 residues. The CDR3 DNA is TGTGCCAGCAGCTCAAGGACAGGGGGCTACAATGAGCAGTTCTTC. It is translated as CASSSRTGGYNEQFF.

This clonotype was counted ten times or more. The V gene is TRBV20-1, the J gene TRBJ2-5, with 7 bases fitting TRBD1. CDR1 is DFQATT, CDR2 SNEGSKA, per germline (reference sequence). V dropped 6 bases and J dropped 5; count of bases not matched to a gene: 9. This CDR3 contains 13 residues. The CDR3 reads CSAQAPRGETQYF. DNA of the CDR3: TGCAGTGCCCAGGCCCCCAGGGGGGAGACCCAGTACTTC.

This clonotype was recorded at least ten times. V and J are TRBV11-1 and TRBJ2-1; no definite D call. Between the trimmed V and J ends, which lost 5 bases and 10 bases, there was a span of 15 bases. Germline CDR1 reads SGHAT; CDR2 reads FQDESV (reference sequence). This CDR3 comprises 13 residues. The CDR3: CASSPPRAREQFF. The CDR3 bases are TGTGCCAGCAGCCCCCCACGAGCGCGCGAGCAGTTCTTC.

The chain joins TRBV6-1 to TRBJ2-1; D possibly matches TRBD1 or TRBD2 (6 bases each). The CDR3 sequence is 15 residues long. V was trimmed by 9 bases and J by 2 bases, leaving 17 bases between them. Germline-derived CDR1 and CDR2 are MNHNS and SASEGT. CDR3 amino acids: CASKGGLRAYNEQFF. The CDR3 region has the DNA TGTGCCAGTAAGGGGGGCCTCAGGGCCTACAATGAGCAGTTCTTC.

The sample holds many counts of this clonotype. The chain carries TRBV11-2 and TRBJ1-1; 7 bases fit TRBD1. This CDR3 is 18 amino acids long. V trimming: 5 bases; J trimming: 2 bases; junction bases outside the gene matches: 17. Germline V gives CDR1 SGHAT, CDR2 FQNNGV. The CDR3 is CASSHSPTGWGYNTEAFF. The CDR3 nucleotides read TGTGCCAGCAGCCACTCCCCGACAGGGTGGGGATATAACACTGAAGCTTTCTTT.

The genes are TRBV29-1 and TRBJ2-5; no clear D gene. From germline, CDR1 is SQVTM and CDR2 ANQGSEA. Trimming stripped 4 bases from V and 1 base from J, with 10 bases between. This CDR3 has 13 residues. The CDR3, as DNA: TGCAGCGTTGTAAGGTTGGGCCAAGAGACCCAGTACTTC. This translates into CSVVRLGQETQYF.

At least ten counts were recorded for this clonotype. The chain joins TRBV28 to TRBJ2-7, with D perhaps TRBD2 (6 bases). The CDR3 sequence is 13 residues long. Trimming left V 7 bases short and J 2 bases short, with 12 bases between. Germline values: CDR1 MDHEN, CDR2 SYDVKM. Here the CDR3 reads CASKMGGPYEQYF. Written as DNA, the CDR3 is TGTGCCAGCAAGATGGGAGGACCCTACGAGCAGTACTTC. Filled out from reference TRBV28 and TRBJ2-7, the complete variable domain reads DVKVTQSSRYLVKRTGEKVFLECVQDMDHENMFWYRQDPGLGLRLIYFSYDVKMKEKGDIPEGYSVSREKKERFSLILESASTNQTSMYLCASKMGGPYEQYFGPGTRLTVT.

This clonotype was found a few times. The rearrangement links TRBV9 to TRBJ1-1, with 10 nucleotides matching TRBD1. The CDR3 length is 16 residues. Unmatched junction bases numbered 9, after V lost 3 bases and J lost 4 bases. Germline V lookup: CDR1 SGDLS, CDR2 YYNGEE. CDR3 sequence (DNA): TGTGCCAGCAGCGGAGGCTTGGGACAGGGGTTCACTGAAGCTTTCTTT. Translation: CASSGGLGQGFTEAFF.

This clonotype appeared many times. V and J are TRBV28 and TRBJ1-2, with D hard to call. The V end lost 3 bases, the J end lost 4 bases, and 12 bases lay between the germline ends. Germline loops: CDR1 MDHEN, CDR2 SYDVKM. The CDR3 covers 14 residues. CDR3 region: CASSFGSGSYGYTF. In nucleotides, the CDR3 is TGTGCCAGCAGTTTTGGTTCCGGGTCCTATGGCTACACCTTC.

This clonotype was detected only a few times. The chain joins TRBV29-1 to TRBJ2-2; weak D call: TRBD2 (6 bases). Trimming removed 7 bases at V and 2 bases at J, with 20 bases between. Germline V CDR1 and CDR2: SQVTM, ANQGSEA. This CDR3 spans 16 amino acids. Here the CDR3 DNA reads TGCAGCGCCTCACCTGCGCGGGGCGCCAACACCGGGGAGCTGTTTTTT. Protein product: CSASPARGANTGELFF.

Only a few counts were recorded for this clonotype. The chain combines TRBV11-2 with TRBJ2-7; 7 nucleotides align to TRBD1. This CDR3 has 16 amino acids. Germline V gene data show CDR1 as SGHAT and CDR2 as FQNNGV. J gave up 2 bases and V 9 bases, and 16 bases lay outside the gene matches. The CDR3 protein is CASILPPGQPPYEQYF. Written as DNA, the CDR3 is TGTGCCAGTATCCTACCTCCGGGACAGCCTCCCTACGAGCAGTACTTC. Complete variable domain (other parts from reference TRBV11-2 and TRBJ2-7): EAGVAQSPRYKIIEKRQSVAFWCNPISGHATLYWYQQILGQGPKLLIQFQNNGVVDDSQLPKDRFSAERLKGVDSTLKIQPAKLEDSAVYLCASILPPGQPPYEQYFGPGTRLTVT.

The chain uses TRBV11-2 and TRBJ2-1; 13 bases line up with TRBD2. The trim removed 8 bases at V and 7 bases at J, leaving 23 bases unmatched. Germline CDR1 is SGHAT and CDR2 is FQNNGV. This CDR3 comprises 20 residues. CDR3 protein: CASGYPPTGTSGDPRNEQFF. CDR3 in DNA: TGTGCCAGCGGATACCCCCCTACCGGGACTAGCGGGGACCCTAGGAATGAGCAGTTCTTC.

This clonotype was found a few times. The rearrangement links TRBV12-3 or TRBV12-4 to TRBJ2-3, with a weak D call TRBD2 (6 bases). The length of the CDR3 is 16 residues. V was shortened by 7 bases and J by 1 base, with 18 bases between the two germline ends. CDR3 sequence reads: CASNKPPTSRTDTQYF. DNA for the CDR3: TGTGCCAGCAATAAGCCCCCGACTAGTCGCACAGATACGCAGTATTTT.

The chain recombines TRBV30 with TRBJ2-1, with 9 bases that match TRBD2. Germline V gene data show CDR1 as GTSNPN and CDR2 as SVGIG (reference sequence). The V gene end was trimmed by 4 bases and the J gene end by 10 bases; junction bases not matched to a gene: 8. This CDR3 is built from 13 residues. In nucleotides, the CDR3 is TGTGCCTGGAAAGGCGGGAGGGAAGGGGAGCAGTTCTTC. Translation gives CAWKGGREGEQFF.

Many counts were recorded for this clonotype. This chain links TRBV7-9 with TRBJ1-1, with D maybe TRBD1 (5 bases). CDR1 SEHNR and CDR2 FQNEAQ come from the germline V gene (reference sequence). V gave up 0 bases and J gave up 5 bases, with 10 bases separating them. The CDR3 has 14 amino acids. CDR3 sequence reads: CASSLAGGETEAFF. DNA for the CDR3: TGTGCCAGCAGCTTAGCGGGGGGGGAAACTGAAGCTTTCTTT.

This clonotype was detected only a few times. The V call is TRBV3-1, the J call TRBJ2-3; 12 bases match TRBD2. V shed 1 base and J 1 base; nucleotides not matched to a gene: 3. CDR3 length: 17 amino acids. Per the germline V gene, CDR1 is LGHDT and CDR2 is YNNKEL (reference sequence). The CDR3 DNA reads TGTGCCAGCAGCCAAGGGCCTAGCGGGAGGGGCACAGATACGCAGTATTTT. As protein: CASSQGPSGRGTDTQYF.

This clonotype came up many times. The DNA of the CDR3 is TGCAGCGCCGCCCCACAGGGAGGTTATGGCACAGATACGCAGTATTTT. Encoded protein: CSAAPQGGYGTDTQYF. The chain joins TRBV29-1 to TRBJ2-3, with D perhaps being TRBD1 or TRBD2 (6 bases each). Looked up from germline, CDR1 is SQVTM and CDR2 is ANQGSEA. Trimming removed 7 bases from V and 1 base from J, with 21 bases in between. The CDR3 has 16 residues.

Only a few counts were recorded for this clonotype. The J gene is TRBJ2-1, the V gene TRBV29-1, with D possibly being TRBD1 (5 bases). The ends were cut back, 6 bases at V and 6 bases at J, with 18 bases in the middle. The germline CDR1 and CDR2 sequences are SQVTM and ANQGSEA. The CDR3 consists of 14 residues. As DNA, the CDR3 is TGCAGCGTCAAGACAGAATACTACTCCAATGAGCAGTTCTTC. Amino acid sequence: CSVKTEYYSNEQFF.

A remark on this clonotype: A much larger clone is a single base away; this may be a read error. The rearrangement links TRBV7-2 to TRBJ2-7; D remains ambiguous. From germline, CDR1 is SGHTA and CDR2 FQGNSA. The CDR3 consists of 14 residues. The DNA for the CDR3 is TGTGCCGGCAGCTTAGCCTCTTATTCCTACGAGCAGTACTTC. Residues: CAGSLASYSYEQYF.

The genes are TRBV15 and TRBJ2-2; the D gene is possibly TRBD2 (5 bases). V lost 4 bases, J lost 1 base, and 19 bases lay in between. The CDR3 sequence is 18 residues long. Per germline, CDR1 LNHNV and CDR2 YYDKDF (reference sequence). The CDR3 nucleotides read TGTGCCACCAGCAAAACTCTCTTTATTGAGGGGAACACCGGGGAGCTGTTTTTT. Protein product: CATSKTLFIEGNTGELFF.

This clonotype was observed a single time. The chain recombines TRBV9 with TRBJ2-1; TRBD2 might be the D (5 bases). Germline V CDR1 and CDR2: SGDLS, YYNGEE. This CDR3 has 11 residues. V was clipped by 4 bases and J by 14 bases, with 13 bases between them. CDR3 sequence reads: CASSLGGQKFF. As DNA, the CDR3 is TGTGCCAGCAGCCTAGGAGGTCAAAAGTTCTTC.

Here the CDR3 DNA reads TGCAGTGCTAGAGGTCTCCGGGCCCTAAACTACGAGCAGTACTTC. Its translation is CSARGLRALNYEQYF. The J gene is TRBJ2-7, the V gene TRBV20-1; D is uncertain. From germline, CDR1 is DFQATT and CDR2 SNEGSKA (reference sequence). The germline V and J ends were trimmed by 1 base and 3 bases, with 16 bases remaining between them. This CDR3 region has 15 residues.

This clonotype was found many times. The chain employs TRBV7-9 and TRBJ2-1, with 12 bases aligning to TRBD2. J lost 12 bases, V lost 7 bases, and 13 bases had no gene match. Germline assignment: CDR1 SEHNR and CDR2 FQNEAQ (reference sequence). This CDR3 has 15 amino acids. The CDR3 nucleotides read TGTGCCAGCATCGGGCCTAGCGGGGGGGCCGTTCGGCAGTTCTTC. It encodes CASIGPSGGAVRQFF.

This clonotype was observed a few times. The chain employs TRBV10-3 and TRBJ2-7, with D possibly TRBD1 on 5 matching bases. Trimming took off 3 bases at V and 3 bases at J, with 9 bases between the two ends. Germline-derived CDR1 and CDR2 are ENHRY and SYGVKD. This CDR3 spans 13 amino acids. CDR3 amino acids: CAISEPGIYEQYF. CDR3 nucleotide sequence: TGTGCCATCAGTGAACCAGGGATCTACGAGCAGTACTTC.

This clonotype was seen repeatedly, ten times or more. The V call is TRBV12-3 or TRBV12-4, the J call TRBJ2-2; D is unresolved. CDR3 size: 15 residues. With 4 bases removed from V and 2 bases from J, the gap between germline ends came to 11 bases. This CDR3 is CASSSGSLNTGELFF. In DNA, the CDR3 is TGTGCCAGCAGTTCTGGGTCCCTCAACACCGGGGAGCTGTTTTTT.

Regarding this clonotype: Given a much more abundant clone one base away, this may be a read error. The V and J genes are TRBV12-5 and TRBJ1-1; D remains ambiguous. From germline, CDR1 is LGHNT and CDR2 FRNRAP. CDR3 size: 12 residues. V dropped 0 bases and J dropped 7 bases, with 6 bases sitting between them. This CDR3 is CASGLVDGEAFF. The CDR3, as DNA: TGTGCTAGTGGTTTGGTAGATGGTGAAGCTTTCTTT.

This clonotype has only a few counts. This chain joins TRBV5-1 and TRBJ2-7, with 9 bases fitting TRBD2. There are 16 residues in the CDR3. The germline V gene encodes CDR1 SGHRS and CDR2 YFSETQ. Trimming cost V 4 bases and J 6 bases; bases outside gene matches: 14. In nucleotides, the CDR3 is TGCGCCAGCAGCGGGCTAGCGGGAAGAAAAGGGGGCGAGCAGTACTTC. The encoded protein is CASSGLAGRKGGEQYF. The variable domain in full, completed from reference TRBV5-1 and TRBJ2-7, reads KAGVTQTPRYLIKTRGQQVTLSCSPISGHRSVSWYQQTPGQGLQFLFEYFSETQRNKGNFPGRFSGRQFSNSRSEMNVSTLELGDSALYLCASSGLAGRKGGEQYFGPGTRLTVT.

This rearrangement joins TRBV6-1 to TRBJ2-5; D unclear. The V end lost 10 bases, the J end lost 5 bases, and 14 bases lay between the germline ends. The germline CDR1 and CDR2 sequences are MNHNS and SASEGT. The CDR3 has 12 amino acids. The CDR3 loop reads CATLWSAETQYF. Written as DNA, the CDR3 is TGTGCCACCCTTTGGTCGGCGGAGACCCAGTACTTC.